These T cell receptor beta chains were read from a single sample in a study of T cells in Graves' hyperthyroidism and ophthalmopathy. Each CDR3 protein is one row after TCRdb ran MiXCR on the multiplex PCR reads. Of 380,000 or so distinct CDR3 sequences in the sample, about 19% are singletons; the top ten hold 3.7%. The sequencing sample was made of blood. The receptors were sampled from a woman aged 18-30 years with Graves' hyperthyroidism. CDR3s include the opening cysteine and the closing phenylalanine or tryptophan. Each record gives: V gene, clone size, J gene, D gene, CDR3 protein, CDR3 DNA. A D gene is named only where the DNA matches it firmly. A clone size is listed for some rows: how often the clone was seen (once, few, many), or a class if it is expanded.

TRBV7-2	NA	TRBJ2-5	TRBD2	CASSSDSGRGETQYF	TGTGCCAGCAGCTCCGATAGCGGGAGAGGAGAGACCCAGTACTTC
TRBV2	many	TRBJ1-2	NA	CASRATVGYTF	TGTGCCAGCAGAGCTACAGTTGGCTACACCTTC
TRBV20-1	few	TRBJ1-2	TRBD1	CSARDLGDRGDWGTYGYTF	TGCAGTGCTAGAGATCTGGGGGACAGGGGGGATTGGGGGACATATGGCTACACCTTC
TRBV30	many	TRBJ1-2	NA	CAWSVQFTDGYTF	TGTGCCTGGAGTGTACAGTTTACAGATGGCTACACCTTC
TRBV2	many	TRBJ1-1	NA	CASSLREGRMNTEAFF	TGTGCCAGCAGTCTCCGGGAGGGGCGAATGAACACTGAAGCTTTCTTT
TRBV6-1	many	TRBJ2-5	NA	CASSSERETQYF	TGTGCCAGCAGTTCCGAGAGAGAGACCCAGTACTTC
TRBV6-1	many	TRBJ1-1	NA	CASSELWGAFF	TGTGCCAGCAGTGAACTCTGGGGAGCTTTCTTT
TRBV3-1	many	TRBJ2-5	NA	CASSRGHQETQYF	TGTGCCAGCAGCCGGGGCCACCAAGAGACCCAGTACTTC
TRBV6-5	many	TRBJ1-1	NA	CASKPGETEAFF	TGTGCCAGCAAACCAGGGGAGACTGAAGCTTTCTTT
TRBV20-1	many	TRBJ2-7	TRBD2	CSAAPGLAGVLSPYEQYF	TGCAGTGCTGCCCCGGGACTAGCGGGGGTTCTCTCTCCCTACGAGCAGTACTTC
TRBV10-3	many	TRBJ1-2	NA	CAISPSGGGYTF	TGTGCCATAAGTCCGAGCGGGGGTGGCTACACCTTC
TRBV18	many	TRBJ1-1	NA	CASSQGVEAFF	TGTGCCAGCTCACAGGGAGTTGAAGCTTTCTTT
TRBV12-3/TRBV12-4	NA	TRBJ2-5	NA	CASSTAQGGEETQYF	TGTGCCAGCAGCACCGCTCAGGGGGGGGAGGAGACCCAGTACTTC